Sequencing of this T cell receptor (beta chain) was carried out in a study of OX40 agonist ivuxolimab in advanced cancers. Study in general: People who had prior anti-PD-1, anti-PD-L1 or anti-CTLA-4 therapy could take part, and around 39% had some.

V lost 0 bases and J 6 bases, leaving 13 bases between the germline ends. This CDR3 has 15 amino acids. In germline, CDR1 is SGHRS, CDR2 YFSETQ. Measured with immunoSEQ multiplex PCR; TCRdb has only the in-frame clones, and not every one. The sample has almost 70,000 clones, around 90% seen once; the top ten hold about 10%. The starting material was CD4+ or CD8+ T cells sorted from blood, obtained in a trial of the OX40 agonist ivuxolimab. The V gene is TRBV5-1, the J gene TRBJ2-1; tentatively, D is TRBD2 (6 bases). The clonotype comes from an adult with an advanced solid tumor such as melanoma, head and neck, liver or kidney cancer. CDR3 bases: TGCGCCAGCAGCTTGGCGGGAGTCGCTTCCAATGAGCAGTTCTTC. Its protein product is CASSLAGVASNEQFF.